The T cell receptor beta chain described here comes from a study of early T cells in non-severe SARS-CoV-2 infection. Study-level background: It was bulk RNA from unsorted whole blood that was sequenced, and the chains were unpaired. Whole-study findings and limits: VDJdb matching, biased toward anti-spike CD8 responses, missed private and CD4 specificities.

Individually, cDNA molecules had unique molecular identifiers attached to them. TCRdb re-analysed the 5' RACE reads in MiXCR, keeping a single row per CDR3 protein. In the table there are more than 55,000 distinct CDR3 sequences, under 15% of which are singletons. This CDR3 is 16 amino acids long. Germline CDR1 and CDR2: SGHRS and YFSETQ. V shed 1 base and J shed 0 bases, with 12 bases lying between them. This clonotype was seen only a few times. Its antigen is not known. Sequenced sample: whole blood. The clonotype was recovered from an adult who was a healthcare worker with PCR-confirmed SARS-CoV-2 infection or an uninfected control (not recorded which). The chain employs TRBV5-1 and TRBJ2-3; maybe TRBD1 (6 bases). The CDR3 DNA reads TGCGCCAGCAGCTTGATCGGGACAACTAGCACAGATACGCAGTATTTT. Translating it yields CASSLIGTTSTDTQYF.